This entry lists 5 T cell receptor beta chains sequenced from one sample in a study of Ad26.COV2.S vaccination and SARS-CoV-2 variants. Treatment of the sample: roughly 18 received Ad26.COV2.S at low or high dose, single or two shots; several received placebo; per-sample allocation not given. Each sample was drawn 63 days after the first injection (of vaccine or placebo). Using immunoSEQ multiplex PCR, the repertoire was profiled, and TCRdb retains in-frame clones only, with some absent. The table has fewer than 800,000 clones, approximately 88% seen once; the top ten hold over 1.3%. Sample: peripheral blood, taken in a trial of Ad26.COV2.S vaccine versus placebo. The receptors come from a person aged 18-65 years who received the Ad26.COV2.S COVID-19 vaccine or a placebo.

This clone appeared a single time. This chain connects TRBV5-6 to TRBJ2-5, with a possible D match to TRBD2 (5 bases). This CDR3 has 14 amino acids. V lost 0 bases, J lost 6 bases, and 12 bases lay in between. Germline CDR1 reads SGHDT; CDR2 reads YYEEEE. The CDR3 loop reads CASSLAGSRKTQYF. The CDR3, as DNA: TGTGCCAGCAGCTTGGCGGGGTCCAGAAAGACCCAGTACTTC.

The CDR3 bases are TGCAGCGTTGAAGGTGGGACGAGCGGGAATTACTACGAGCAGTACTTC. Encoded protein: CSVEGGTSGNYYEQYF. V usage is TRBV29-1 and J usage is TRBJ2-7; 7 bases match TRBD2. The V and J ends lost 1 base and 3 bases, in that order; junction bases with no gene match: 12. The CDR3 runs 16 residues. Per germline, CDR1 SQVTM and CDR2 ANQGSEA.

The chain links TRBV30 to TRBJ1-3, with unresolved D. This CDR3 spans 13 amino acids. Germline CDR1 GTSNPN, CDR2 SVGIG (reference sequence). V was trimmed by 4 bases and J by 0 bases, leaving 7 bases between them. The CDR3 loop is CAWTPSSGNTIYF. The CDR3 DNA is TGTGCCTGGACTCCGTCCTCTGGAAACACCATATATTTT. Combining the CDR3 with reference TRBV30 and TRBJ1-3 gives the whole variable domain SQTIHQWPATLVQPVGSPLSLECTVEGTSNPNLYWYRQAAGRGLQLLFYSVGIGQISSEVPQNLSASRPQDRQFILSSKKLLLSDSGFYLCAWTPSSGNTIYFGEGSWLTVV.

CDR3 region: CASSEGGEAFF. CDR3 nucleotides: TGCGCCAGCAGTGAGGGCGGTGAAGCTTTCTTT. The chain joins TRBV10-2 to TRBJ1-1; D gene ambiguous. Germline V CDR1 and CDR2: WSHSY, SAAADI. The V end lost 2 bases, the J end lost 7 bases, and 5 bases lay between the germline ends. There are 11 residues in the CDR3.

This clone was found a few times. The chain combines TRBV3-1 (or the pseudogene TRBV3-2) with TRBJ1-5; D gene unclear. The length of the CDR3 is 13 residues. The V gene's germline CDR1 is LGHDT and CDR2 YNNKEL (reference sequence). V was pared by 0 bases and J by 6 bases, with 6 bases between. This chain's CDR3 is CASSQDVSQPQHF. Here the CDR3 DNA reads TGTGCCAGCAGCCAAGATGTCAGTCAGCCCCAGCATTTT.